The clone carrying this T cell receptor (beta chain) has just a few counts. Its antigen is unidentified. The sample belongs to a study of T cell repertoires in cytomegalovirus infection. For the study at large: Shared public TCR beta signatures pointed to both CMV infection and a matching HLA type.

The germline gives CDR1 SQVTM, CDR2 ANQGSEA. Trimming took off 7 bases at V and 6 bases at J, with 9 bases between the two ends. This CDR3 has 10 amino acids. Findings and limits, study-wide: The ex vivo response showed dominance by HLA-C-restricted CMV-specific TCR beta clonotypes. Identification of carriers of CMV plus the relevant HLA was performed using cumulative public TCR beta family frequency.

One entry per CDR3 protein results from TCRdb running MiXCR on the reads. Of 150,000 to 200,000 distinct CDR3 sequences listed, roughly 27% are singletons. The sample consisted of PBMCs. The chain has TRBV29-1 and TRBJ1-2; D not certain. This clonotype was obtained from a human donor in good health (CMV status not recorded). Some clones in this sample may be carry-over from other donors' samples. The CDR3 sequence: CSGWEDGYTF. The CDR3, as DNA: TGCAGCGGATGGGAGGATGGCTACACCTTC.